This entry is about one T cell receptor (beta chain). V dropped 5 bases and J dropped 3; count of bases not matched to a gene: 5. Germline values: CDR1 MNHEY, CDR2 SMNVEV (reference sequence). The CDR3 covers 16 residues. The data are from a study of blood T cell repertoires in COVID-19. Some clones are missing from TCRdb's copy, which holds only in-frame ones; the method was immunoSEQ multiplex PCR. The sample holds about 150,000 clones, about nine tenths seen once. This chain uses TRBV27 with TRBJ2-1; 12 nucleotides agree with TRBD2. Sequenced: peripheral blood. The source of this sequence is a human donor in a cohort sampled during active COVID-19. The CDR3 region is CASSTRTSGNYNEQFF. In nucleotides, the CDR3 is TGTGCCAGCAGTACCCGGACTAGCGGGAACTACAATGAGCAGTTCTTC.